Included here is one TCR beta chain sequence, with context. TCRdb's table, derived via immunoSEQ multiplex PCR, lists solely in-frame clones and lacks some. The sample lists 300,000 to 400,000 clones, about nine tenths occurring once. These data originate in a study of blood T cell repertoires in COVID-19. Looking at the study overall: COVID-19 samples from acute and convalescent phases originated in the United States, Italy and Spain. From T cells, B-cell-depleted T cells, or PBMCs came the material, which was cDNA or gDNA.

Seattle cases were enrolled at active infection and followed longitudinally. The sequence was collected from a man aged 25 to 40 with COVID-19, enrolled during active disease. The sample taken for sequencing was peripheral blood.

The chain's CDR3 is CASSVPISGSDYNEQFF. The CDR3 DNA follows: TGTGCCAGCAGCGTCCCCATTAGCGGGAGCGACTACAATGAGCAGTTCTTC. V is TRBV9 and J is TRBJ2-1; 9 bases line up with TRBD2. Germline V lookup: CDR1 SGDLS, CDR2 YYNGEE. The J segment lost 3 bases and the V segment lost 2 bases, leaving 9 bases of the junction unmatched. The CDR3 spans 17 residues.